A single T cell receptor (beta chain) is shown here with its context. Trimming removed 8 bases at V and 8 bases at J, with 14 bases between. CDR3 length: 12 amino acids. Per the germline V gene, CDR1 is MNHNY and CDR2 is SVGAGI (reference sequence). The sample originates from a study of beta chain features in type 1 diabetes. As for the study in general: Summed over all samples, the examined sorted cells came to 85 million to 130 million.

Every isolated RNA sample was fully reverse transcribed, so sequencing captured expressed TCRB transcripts. Profiled with immunoSEQ multiplex PCR; TCRdb holds only in-frame clones, not every one. Here the sample spans 250,000 to 350,000 clones, 14% being singletons. The chain employs TRBV6-6 and TRBJ2-3; perhaps TRBD2 as D (6 bases). The receptor's source is a man aged 25-45 years in good health. Sequenced: central memory CD4+ T cells from blood. CDR3 amino acids: CASDLGRGTQYF. The CDR3, as DNA: TGTGCCAGCGACCTCGGGCGGGGTACGCAGTATTTT.